One and the same sample provided the 28 T cell receptor beta chains below, sequenced in a study of spatial heterogeneity in lung cancer. TCRdb itself ran the 5' RACE reads through MiXCR, one entry per CDR3 protein. The table has some 110,000 distinct CDR3 sequences, over 9% seen once. Time point of the sample: blood at routine non-recurrence follow-up after resection. No cell sorting; template was whole RNA from tumor, lung tissue or PBMC. The source material was PBMCs, sampled at follow-up. The receptor source for this set is a male donor with early-stage non-small cell lung cancer.

Ten or more counts support this clonotype. This chain links TRBV12-3 or TRBV12-4 with TRBJ2-3, with D possibly TRBD2 on 6 matching bases. V was cut by 3 bases and J by 3 bases, with 10 bases left in between. The CDR3 is 14 residues long. CDR3: CASSFKGRTDTQYF. CDR3 DNA sequence: TGTGCCAGCAGTTTTAAGGGGAGGACAGATACGCAGTATTTT.

This chain links TRBV5-5 with TRBJ2-5; D remains ambiguous. The V end was cut by 0 bases, the J end by 5 bases, with 11 bases between. CDR1 is SGHKS, CDR2 YYEKEE, per germline (reference sequence). The CDR3 length is 14 residues. In DNA form, the CDR3 reads TGTGCCAGCAGCTTGGTCCCCACCGGGGAGACCCAGTACTTC. This translates into CASSLVPTGETQYF.

This clonotype was counted many times. The chain links TRBV24-1 to TRBJ2-2, with TRBD1 matching 7 bases. The CDR3 covers 15 residues. Trimming removed 4 bases from V and 2 bases from J; junction bases left unmatched: 3. CDR1 KGHDR and CDR2 SFDVKD come from the germline V gene. CDR3 region: CATSDGTVNTGELFF. DNA of the CDR3: TGTGCCACCAGTGACGGGACAGTTAACACCGGGGAGCTGTTTTTT.

The CDR3 here is CASSYDRSNQPQHF. CDR3 nucleotide sequence: TGTGCCAGCTCCTACGACCGTAGCAATCAGCCCCAGCATTTT. The genes are TRBV18 and TRBJ1-5; D gene unclear. Germline V CDR1 and CDR2: KGHSH, LQKENI. Trimming removed 6 bases from V and 0 bases from J, with 9 bases in between. This CDR3 comprises 14 residues. Based on the CDR3 plus reference TRBV18 and TRBJ1-5, the full variable domain is NAGVMQNPRHLVRRRGQEARLRCSPMKGHSHVYWYRQLPEEGLKFMVYLQKENIIDESGMPKERFSAEFPKEGPSILRIQQVVRGDSAAYFCASSYDRSNQPQHFGDGTRLSIL.

The chain has TRBV12-3 or TRBV12-4 and TRBJ2-3; D is possibly TRBD2 (6 bases). The CDR3 runs 14 residues. The ends were cut back, 7 bases at V and 4 bases at J, with 15 bases in the middle. The chain's CDR3 is CASTPGVRSDTQYF. The CDR3 DNA sequence: TGTGCCAGCACCCCGGGGGTTAGGTCAGATACGCAGTATTTT.

This clonotype was seen a few times. This chain uses TRBV7-8 with TRBJ2-7; D is tentatively TRBD1 or TRBD2 (5 bases each). Germline V lookup: CDR1 SGHVS, CDR2 FQNEAQ. V lost 2 bases and J lost 2, with 7 bases in between. The CDR3 sequence is 13 residues long. The CDR3 region is CASSLLGAYEQYF. The CDR3 bases are TGTGCCAGCAGCTTATTGGGGGCCTACGAGCAGTACTTC.

The chain couples TRBV9 to TRBJ2-3; D unclear. Germline CDR1 SGDLS, CDR2 YYNGEE. The length of the CDR3 is 12 residues. V was cut by 4 bases and J by 2 bases, with 5 bases left in between. CDR3 sequence (DNA): TGTGCCAGCAGCACTTACACAGATACGCAGTATTTT. This sequence encodes CASSTYTDTQYF.

This clonotype was observed a handful of times. The chain employs TRBV6-4 and TRBJ2-1, with D unresolved. V gave up 0 bases and J gave up 6 bases, with 12 bases separating them. Germline CDR1 is MRHNA and CDR2 is SNTAGT. This CDR3 spans 15 amino acids. DNA for the CDR3: TGTGCCAGCAGTGACTCGAAACACACGGTCAATGAGCAGTTCTTC. It encodes CASSDSKHTVNEQFF.

This clonotype has ten or more counts. The V and J genes are TRBV5-1 and TRBJ2-3, with D hard to call. CDR1 SGHRS and CDR2 YFSETQ come from the germline V gene. CDR3 length: 15 amino acids. The ends were cut back, 0 bases at V and 1 base at J, with 9 bases in the middle. The CDR3 region is CASSLEGFGTDTQYF. In DNA, the CDR3 is TGCGCCAGCAGCTTGGAAGGGTTTGGCACAGATACGCAGTATTTT.

This clonotype was seen more than once but under ten times. The V gene is TRBV6-1, the J gene TRBJ1-6; tentatively, D is TRBD1 (6 bases). The CDR3 has 15 residues. V was cut by 6 bases and J by 8 bases, with 17 bases left in between. The germline V gene encodes CDR1 MNHNS and CDR2 SASEGT. The CDR3 coding sequence is TGTGCCAGCAGGGACAGACATTGGGAGGATTCACCCCTCCACTTT. It specifies CASRDRHWEDSPLHF.

Here the CDR3 reads CSASPFPQNRGEQYF. DNA of the CDR3: TGCAGTGCTAGCCCCTTCCCCCAGAATAGAGGCGAGCAGTACTTC. V gene TRBV20-1 combines with J gene TRBJ2-7; D is unresolved. The germline CDR1 and CDR2 sequences are DFQATT and SNEGSKA (reference sequence). V was shortened by 3 bases and J by 6 bases, with 21 bases between the two germline ends. The CDR3 totals 15 residues.

The chain joins TRBV10-3 to TRBJ1-5, with TRBD1 matching 8 bases. After removal of 4 bases from V and 6 bases from J, the junction contained 8 bases not matched to a gene. The CDR3 length is 15 residues. Germline loops: CDR1 ENHRY, CDR2 SYGVKD. CDR3 DNA: TGTGCCATCAGTGCGTCAGGGGGCGTGGGTCAGCCCCAGCATTTT. This translates into CAISASGGVGQPQHF.

This clonotype has only a few counts. The V call is TRBV5-1, the J call TRBJ1-1; D might be TRBD1 (5 bases). The V end was cut by 2 bases, the J end by 1 base, with 12 bases between. The CDR3 consists of 15 residues. Germline CDR1 and CDR2: SGHRS and YFSETQ. The CDR3 reads CASSFTGTTNTEAFF. In DNA form, the CDR3 reads TGCGCCAGCAGCTTTACCGGGACGACGAACACTGAAGCTTTCTTT.

This clonotype has a count of ten or more. V and J are TRBV29-1 and TRBJ2-1; 12 nucleotides match TRBD2. Looked up from germline, CDR1 is SQVTM and CDR2 is ANQGSEA. The CDR3 is 16 residues long. V gave up 8 bases and J gave up 0 bases; unmatched junction bases: 8. The CDR3 loop is CSYGLAGRRSYNEQFF. The CDR3 DNA sequence: TGCAGCTATGGACTAGCGGGGCGACGCTCCTACAATGAGCAGTTCTTC.

This clonotype occurred many times. The rearrangement uses TRBV6-6 and TRBJ2-3; 14 bases line up with TRBD2. Germline-derived CDR1 and CDR2 are MNHNY and SVGAGI (reference sequence). V gave up 4 bases and J gave up 1 base; unmatched junction bases: 10. The CDR3 spans 19 residues. CDR3 sequence (DNA): TGTGCCAGCAGTTTCCTGGGACTAGCGGGGGCAGAACGCACAGATACGCAGTATTTT. The encoded protein is CASSFLGLAGAERTDTQYF.

V usage is TRBV11-1 and J usage is TRBJ2-3, with TRBD1 matching 9 bases. The CDR3 has 17 residues. The trim removed 5 bases at V and 2 bases at J, leaving 11 bases unmatched. Germline CDR1 SGHAT, CDR2 FQDESV (reference sequence). Here the CDR3 DNA reads TGTGCCAGCAGCCCGCCGGGGACAGGGCGTTCCACAGATACGCAGTATTTT. Protein product: CASSPPGTGRSTDTQYF.

CDR3 residues: CASSRTGNDAGYTF. DNA for the CDR3: TGTGCCAGCAGCAGAACAGGGAATGACGCTGGCTACACCTTC. The chain couples TRBV7-2 to TRBJ1-2; TRBD1 is a possible D gene (6 bases). V lost 5 bases and J lost 7, with 17 bases in between. The CDR3 consists of 14 residues. CDR1 and CDR2 (germline): SGHTA, FQGNSA.

This clonotype was detected many times. The chain joins TRBV15 to TRBJ2-1; D is possibly TRBD1 or TRBD2 (5 bases each). V gave up 4 bases and J gave up 8 bases, with 12 bases separating them. Germline V CDR1 and CDR2: LNHNV, YYDKDF (reference sequence). The CDR3 is 13 amino acids. For the CDR3, the DNA is TGTGCCACCAGCATCAATGGGGGTGATGAGCAGTTCTTC. As protein: CATSINGGDEQFF. Based on the CDR3 plus reference TRBV15 and TRBJ2-1, the full variable domain is DAMVIQNPRYQVTQFGKPVTLSCSQTLNHNVMYWYQQKSSQAPKLLFHYYDKDFNNEADTPDNFQSRRPNTSFCFLDIRSPGLGDTAMYLCATSINGGDEQFFGPGTRLTVL.

This clonotype occurred many times. The chain uses TRBV10-3 and TRBJ1-1; 7 nucleotides line up with TRBD1. CDR3 length: 14 residues. The germline CDR1 and CDR2 sequences are ENHRY and SYGVKD. V trimming: 10 bases; J trimming: 2 bases; junction bases outside the gene matches: 10. The CDR3 reads CASRRTGTNTEAFF. The CDR3 nucleotides read TGTGCCAGCCGCCGGACAGGTACCAACACTGAAGCTTTCTTT.

This clonotype was counted many times. The gene calls are TRBV24-1 and TRBJ2-3; tentative D call: TRBD2 (6 bases). The germline V gene encodes CDR1 KGHDR and CDR2 SFDVKD. Between the trimmed V and J ends, which lost 3 bases and 2 bases, there was a span of 17 bases. CDR3 length: 17 amino acids. CDR3 protein: CATSDLAGRGLTDTQYF. The CDR3 nucleotides are TGTGCCACCAGTGATCTGGCGGGTCGGGGACTCACAGATACGCAGTATTTT.

Ten or more counts support this clonotype. CDR3 amino acids: CSVVGGGYEQYF. The CDR3 coding sequence is TGCAGCGTTGTAGGGGGCGGCTACGAGCAGTACTTC. The chain carries TRBV29-1 and TRBJ2-7, with 7 bases that match TRBD1. CDR1 and CDR2 from the germline V gene are SQVTM and ANQGSEA. The CDR3 consists of 12 residues. V shed 4 bases and J 3 bases; nucleotides not matched to a gene: 3.

In this sample, this clonotype turned up many times. The chain joins TRBV20-1 to TRBJ1-2; tentative D call: TRBD1 (6 bases). V was trimmed by 0 bases and J by 8 bases, leaving 16 bases between them. Germline V gene data show CDR1 as DFQATT and CDR2 as SNEGSKA (reference sequence). This CDR3 has 14 residues. Here the CDR3 DNA reads TGCAGTGCTAGAGATCTCATACAGGGCAACGGCTACACCTTC. Amino acids: CSARDLIQGNGYTF.

This clonotype has a count of ten or more. This rearrangement joins TRBV7-9 to TRBJ2-1; 9 bases line up with TRBD1. This CDR3 has 15 residues. Germline trimming cut 5 bases from V and 1 base from J; bases unmatched to any gene: 3. Germline lookup yields CDR1 SEHNR and CDR2 FQNEAQ (reference sequence). CDR3 in amino acids: CASSLGTGSYNEQFF. DNA of the CDR3: TGTGCCAGCAGCCTTGGGACAGGGTCCTACAATGAGCAGTTCTTC.

This clonotype was found many times. The chain links TRBV3-1 to TRBJ2-3; weak D call: TRBD2 (6 bases). Trimming pared 1 base from V and 1 base from J, leaving 9 bases between. This CDR3 comprises 15 residues. Germline V gives CDR1 LGHDT, CDR2 YNNKEL (reference sequence). The DNA of the CDR3 is TGTGCCAGCAGCCAAGGAGGGAGGCGCACAGATACGCAGTATTTT. Encoded protein: CASSQGGRRTDTQYF.

For this clonotype: At one of its ends the junction is not consistent with the germline gene, which may arise from a read error. This chain links TRBV5-4 with TRBJ1-1; D uncertain. The CDR3 is 14 residues long. CDR1 is SGHNT and CDR2 is YYREEE in the germline V gene (reference sequence). The CDR3 sequence: CASSHALENTEAFF. The DNA for the CDR3 is TGTGCCAGCAGCCACGCACTGGAGAACACTGAGGCTTTCTTT. Combining the CDR3 with reference TRBV5-4 and TRBJ1-1 gives the whole variable domain ETGVTQSPTHLIKTRGQQVTLRCSSQSGHNTVSWYQQALGQGPQFIFQYYREEENGRGNFPPRFSGLQFPNYSSELNVNALELDDSALYLCASSHALENTEAFFGQGTRLTVV.

The V call is TRBV4-2, the J call TRBJ2-3; weak D call: TRBD2 (5 bases). This CDR3 comprises 16 residues. Trimming took off 1 base at V and 0 bases at J, with 11 bases between the two ends. CDR1 and CDR2 from the germline V gene are LGHNA and YNFKEQ. CDR3 sequence: CASSQVGAASTDTQYF. CDR3 bases: TGTGCCAGCAGCCAAGTCGGAGCGGCTAGCACAGATACGCAGTATTTT.

This clonotype showed up many times. The V call is TRBV3-1, the J call TRBJ1-2; tentatively, D is TRBD1 (5 bases). Germline loops: CDR1 LGHDT, CDR2 YNNKEL (reference sequence). CDR3 length: 15 residues. V gave up 4 bases and J gave up 0 bases, with 12 bases separating them. The CDR3, as DNA: TGTGCCAGCAGCCCCACAGGTTCGGCTAACTATGGCTACACCTTC. Translating gives CASSPTGSANYGYTF.

This clonotype was detected ten times or more. This chain joins TRBV7-3 and TRBJ1-1; D may be TRBD1 (5 bases). Trimming removed 4 bases at V and 9 bases at J, with 15 bases between. The germline gives CDR1 SGHTA, CDR2 FQGTGA. The CDR3 spans 13 residues. The CDR3 spells CASSSYAGTKAFF. The CDR3 nucleotides are TGTGCCAGCAGCTCCTACGCCGGGACCAAAGCTTTCTTT.